This T cell receptor beta chain was sequenced for a study of shared clonotypes between healthy human individuals. Clones were read by immunoSEQ multiplex PCR, and TCRdb kept only the in-frame ones, dropping some. The sample holds over a million clones; about four fifths are singletons and the top ten take roughly 0.65%. This CDR3 spans 16 amino acids. Germline V CDR1 and CDR2: MNHEY, SMNVEV (reference sequence). V shed 9 bases and J 5 bases; nucleotides not matched to a gene: 14. The source of this sequence is a man aged 18 to 30 in good health. Some clones in this sample may be carry-over from other donors' samples. This rearrangement joins TRBV27 to TRBJ2-5, with TRBD2 matching 11 bases. Specimen: memory CD4+ T cells from PBMCs. Indicated subset: CD45RA-negative fraction. The CDR3 sequence is CASKDGVAGGQETQYF. DNA for the CDR3: TGTGCCAGTAAAGACGGGGTAGCGGGAGGGCAGGAGACCCAGTACTTC.